This T cell receptor beta chain was identified in a study of cytomegalovirus exposure and HLA in healthy donors. Study conclusions and caveats: In a later analysis, an Asian-associated ancestry cluster reportedly showed fewer N-insertions than the 666-donor mean. As confirmed in vitro, a few CMV-associated chains were specific for CMV antigens. In a later analysis, parvovirus B19, influenza, CMV and Epstein-Barr virus appeared linked to several top co-occurrence clusters.

Donors in the study were healthy people who gave bone marrow. The CDR3 is 15 residues long. J gave up 4 bases and V 0 bases, and 6 bases lay outside the gene matches. Germline V gene sequence: CDR1 SGHRS, CDR2 YFSETQ. Primers included in the PCR were 60 Vbeta and 13 Jbeta primers. TCRdb's copy holds only in-frame clones and misses some; the assay was immunoSEQ multiplex PCR. The sample consists of about 200,000 clones, about 13% of them appearing once. Turning to this clone: Its target is not known.

The receptor was derived from a man aged 45 to 65 in good health and CMV-seropositive. The rearrangement uses TRBV5-1 and TRBJ1-2; TRBD1 matches 7 bases. Sequencing input: PBMCs. The CDR3: CASSLGQGGGYGYTF. CDR3 nucleotide sequence: TGCGCCAGCAGCTTGGGACAGGGAGGAGGCTATGGCTACACCTTC.